This T cell receptor (beta chain) was captured in a study of identifying expanded T cells in peripheral blood. Overall study results and limits: Differentially abundant clones: 1 to 1.5 between replicates, around 16 at about 13 days, less than 20 at four. Across healthy donors, higher total template counts meant significantly greater roughly two-week count variance.

Trimming cost V 2 bases and J 5 bases, with 8 bases left between them. CDR3 length: 13 residues. Per the germline V gene, CDR1 is SGHRS and CDR2 is YFSETQ. As for this clone: Its specificity is not known.

Sequenced by immunoSEQ multiplex PCR; TCRdb stores in-frame clones only, minus some. The sample consists of 97,000 or so clones, about 91% of them appearing once. No infections or other immune events were documented during collection. This TCR was sampled from a person between 18 and 75 years old in good health. The sample comprised blood. V is TRBV5-1 and J is TRBJ1-5; no clear D. In DNA, the CDR3 is TGCGCCAGCAGCTTTGACGAAGATCAGCCCCAGCATTTT. It translates to CASSFDEDQPQHF.